This T cell receptor (beta chain) was obtained from a study of OX40 agonist ivuxolimab in advanced cancers. Study-wide background: Ivuxolimab, an antibody acting as an agonist of OX40 (CD134), was used to treat patients. Patients assigned to dose escalation were diagnosed with hepatocellular carcinoma, melanoma, renal cell or head and neck cancer.

Germline V CDR1 and CDR2: SGHVS, FNYEAQ. This CDR3 spans 15 amino acids. Trimming removed 5 bases from V and 1 base from J, with 14 bases in between. TCRdb's table, derived via immunoSEQ multiplex PCR, lists solely in-frame clones and lacks some. The sample contains 25,000 to 35,000 clones, less than 90% of which appear only once. This clone appeared once. The V call is TRBV7-6, the J call TRBJ2-5; tentatively, D is TRBD1 or TRBD2 (5 bases each). This clonotype originated in an adult with an advanced solid tumor such as melanoma, head and neck, liver or kidney cancer. The sequenced sample was CD4+ or CD8+ T cells sorted from blood, obtained in a trial of the OX40 agonist ivuxolimab. The CDR3, as DNA: TGTGCCAGCAGCCCGGGGACGGGCTCCCAAGAGACCCAGTACTTC. It yields the protein CASSPGTGSQETQYF.